The T cell receptor (beta chain) described here comes from a study of radiotherapy plus CTLA-4 blockade in lung cancer. Study-level points and caveats: The study found tumor-derived TCR clones expanded in blood after radiotherapy plus ipilimumab.

Profiled with immunoSEQ multiplex PCR; TCRdb holds only in-frame clones, not every one. The sample holds about 110,000 clones, 81% seen once. Patients with chemo-refractory metastatic non-small-cell lung cancer received focal radiation plus CTLA-4 blockade with ipilimumab. Notes on this clone: What it binds is unknown.

The germline CDR1 and CDR2 sequences are SGHRS and YFSETQ. The CDR3 has 14 amino acids. V was pared by 1 base and J by 8 bases, with 5 bases of the junction left unmatched. This TCR was sampled from a human donor with non-small cell lung cancer that progressed on radiotherapy plus ipilimumab. Some clones in this sample may be carry-over from other donors' samples. The specimen comprised peripheral blood, sampled from a patient treated with radiotherapy plus ipilimumab. The chain employs TRBV5-1 and TRBJ1-4, with TRBD1 matching 7 bases. The CDR3 DNA reads TGCGCCAGCAGCTTGACAGGGGTTGGCGAAAAACTGTTTTTT. It yields the protein CASSLTGVGEKLFF.